A selection of T cell receptor beta chains follows, all from one sample in a study of regulatory T cells in long-lasting Graves disease. TCRdb recomputed calls from the multiplex PCR reads with MiXCR, one row per CDR3 protein. The table includes fewer than 350,000 distinct CDR3 sequences, 15% to 20% detected once. This sample comprised peripheral blood mononuclear cells (PBMCs), obtained at new diagnosis, from a patient treated with antithyroid drugs. All receptors derive from a female donor with Graves disease. Both conserved end residues are part of each CDR3. The D gene is left open where the match is weak. Rows give clone size only sometimes, using once, few, many, or a class for an expanded clone.

clone_size | d_call | j_call | v_call | cdr3_nt | cdr3_aa
. | . | TRBJ2-7 | TRBV18 | TGTGCCAGCTCACCAAAGACAGGTCGCGAGCAGTACTTC | CASSPKTGREQYF
many | . | TRBJ1-2 | TRBV5-1 | TGTGCCAGCAGCCAGGACAGCCTCCAGGGCTACACCTTC | CASSQDSLQGYTF
many | . | TRBJ1-2 | TRBV2 | TGTGCCAGCAGTGAAGAGAGCGGTGGCTACACCTTC | CASSEESGGYTF
few | . | TRBJ1-1 | TRBV7-9 | TGTGCCAGCAGCAATTTTCAGGTTCTGAGCACTGAAGCTTTCTTT | CASSNFQVLSTEAFF
many | TRBD1 | TRBJ1-2 | TRBV6-1 | TGTGCCACCCAGGGGGCATTCTCGCGAGGTGGCTACACCTTC | CATQGAFSRGGYTF
many | . | TRBJ2-1 | TRBV29-1 | TGCAGCGTTGAAGGTAGTGGGAATGAGCAGTTCTTC | CSVEGSGNEQFF
many | . | TRBJ1-2 | TRBV7-2 | TGTGCCAGCAGCCCTGGCCTCTATGGCTACACCTTC | CASSPGLYGYTF
many | . | TRBJ2-3 | TRBV7-2 | TGTGCCAGCAGCGGTAAGCGAAGGCAAAGCACAGATACGCAGTATTTT | CASSGKRRQSTDTQYF
many | . | TRBJ2-7 | TRBV9 | TGTGCCAGCAGCCACTCAGGTCAGGGCGAGCAGTACTTC | CASSHSGQGEQYF
many | TRBD2 | TRBJ2-3 | TRBV18 | TGTGCCAGCTCACCCCCCAGCGGGAGGACCACAGATACGCAGTATTTT | CASSPPSGRTTDTQYF
. | . | TRBJ2-2 | TRBV6-1 | TGTGCCAGCAGGAGGGATAGACTTAGCACCGGGGAGCTGTTTTTT | CASRRDRLSTGELFF
many | . | TRBJ1-2 | TRBV5-1 | TGCGCCAGCACCTCCGGGCACGGCTACACCTTC | CASTSGHGYTF
many | . | TRBJ2-3 | TRBV7-3 | TGTGCCAGCAGCCAGCCCCCAGATACGCAGTATTTT | CASSQPPDTQYF
many | . | TRBJ1-1 | TRBV2 | TGTGCCAGCAGCCCTTTCGGGAGCGGCACTGAAGCTTTCTTT | CASSPFGSGTEAFF
many | . | TRBJ2-3 | TRBV2 | TGTGCCAGCCAGTTGTCCCTCCTAGTCACAGATACGCAGTATTTT | CASQLSLLVTDTQYF
many | . | TRBJ2-7 | TRBV3-1 | TGTGCCAGCAGCCAGACGACATTCGAGCAGTACTTC | CASSQTTFEQYF
many | . | TRBJ1-2 | TRBV24-1 | TGTGCCACCAGTGATCGGCAGGCAGGCGGGCGCGGCTACACCTTC | CATSDRQAGGRGYTF
. | TRBD1 | TRBJ2-7 | TRBV5-1 | TGCCCCAGCAGCTTGGCGGGACAGGGGGCCGCAAACTACGAGCAGTACTTC | CPSSLAGQGAANYEQYF
few | . | TRBJ1-4 | TRBV12-3/TRBV12-4 | TGTGCCAGCAGTCTTTGGGAGGCAGAAAAACTGTTTTTT | CASSLWEAEKLFF
many | . | TRBJ2-1 | TRBV19 | TGTGCCAGTAGTATTTCAGGGGTATTCAATGAGCAGTTCTTC | CASSISGVFNEQFF
many | . | TRBJ1-4 | TRBV11-2 | TGTGCCAGCAGCTTCGTCCTTAATGAAAAACTGTTTTTT | CASSFVLNEKLFF
many | . | TRBJ2-7 | TRBV29-1 | TGCAGCGTTGAGGAGGCCTACGAGCAGTACTTC | CSVEEAYEQYF
many | . | TRBJ2-1 | TRBV9 | TGTGCCAGCAGCGAGGCCGGGACGCACTACAATGAGCAGTTCTTC | CASSEAGTHYNEQFF
few | . | TRBJ1-2 | TRBV5-1 | TGCGCCAGCAGCCCCAGAGGCAGGGACTATGGCTACACCTTC | CASSPRGRDYGYTF
many | . | TRBJ2-3 | TRBV12-3/TRBV12-4 | TGTGCCAGCACCCAGGGGTTTCCGACAGATACGCAGTATTTT | CASTQGFPTDTQYF
many | . | TRBJ2-7 | TRBV11-3 | TGTGCCAGCAGCACAGCCTCGGGCCGTCTGGGCTCCTACGAGCAGTACTTC | CASSTASGRLGSYEQYF
many | . | TRBJ1-4 | TRBV4-1 | TGCGCCAGCAGGAATCCGGGACAAGGTCTTCCAGCTAATGAAAAACTGTTTTTT | CASRNPGQGLPANEKLFF
many | TRBD2 | TRBJ2-7 | TRBV28 | TGTGCCAGCAGTAGACTAGCGGGAGAGTACGAGCAGTACTTC | CASSRLAGEYEQYF
many | . | TRBJ2-5 | TRBV12-3/TRBV12-4 | TGTGCCAGCAGGCTTGGGGCCGGACTCCAAGAGACCCAGTACTTC | CASRLGAGLQETQYF
many | . | TRBJ2-1 | TRBV12-3/TRBV12-4 | TGTGCCAGCAGTTTAAAGGCAACCTACAATGAGCAGTTCTTC | CASSLKATYNEQFF
few | . | TRBJ1-2 | TRBV24-1 | TGTGCCACCAGGGGCAGGGGTTGGGGCTACACCTTC | CATRGRGWGYTF
many | . | TRBJ1-4 | TRBV9 | TGTGCCAGCAGCGCCGGGCCCACAACTAATGAAAAACTGTTTTTT | CASSAGPTTNEKLFF
. | TRBD1 | TRBJ1-6 | TRBV5-6 | TGTGCCAGCAGCTCTACAGGGGGGACCTATAATTCACCCCTCCACTTT | CASSSTGGTYNSPLHF
many | TRBD2 | TRBJ2-7 | TRBV12-3/TRBV12-4 | TGTGCCAGCAGTTTATCCGGGACTAGCCCGTACGAGCAGTACTTC | CASSLSGTSPYEQYF
. | . | TRBJ1-1 | TRBV9 | TGTGCCAGCAGCCCACCGCCGGGTAAAAACACTGAAGCTTTCTTT | CASSPPPGKNTEAFF
. | TRBD2 | TRBJ2-5 | TRBV7-3 | TGTGCCAGCAGCCCCGGGGCGGCGGGGGGCCAAGAGACCCAGTACTTC | CASSPGAAGGQETQYF
many | TRBD2 | TRBJ2-3 | TRBV19 | TGTGCCAGTAGTAGACAGCGGGATTACACAGATACGCAGTATTTT | CASSRQRDYTDTQYF
few | . | TRBJ1-2 | TRBV5-4 | TGTGCCAGCAGCTTAGACCGGTACGGCTACACCTTC | CASSLDRYGYTF
many | . | TRBJ2-6 | TRBV28 | TGTGCCATTTCGCTCCCCAGATTGGCCAACGTCCTGACTTTC | CAISLPRLANVLTF
many | . | TRBJ1-2 | TRBV10-3 | TGTGCCATCCAGGGGAGTCAAACCCTCACTTATGGCTACACCTTC | CAIQGSQTLTYGYTF
many | . | TRBJ1-2 | TRBV6-5 | TGTGCCAGCAGCTACAGGGAGAGCTATGGCTACACCTTC | CASSYRESYGYTF
. | . | TRBJ2-4 | TRBV20-1 | TGCAGTCCCCCCCCGGAATTAGCCAAAAACATTCAGTACTTC | CSPPPELAKNIQYF
many | TRBD1 | TRBJ2-7 | TRBV27 | TGTGCCAGCAGTTCGGACAGGGGCGACGAGCAGTACTTC | CASSSDRGDEQYF
. | . | TRBJ2-2 | TRBV6-2/TRBV6-3 | TGTGCCAGCAGTTACTCATCTCCCGGGGAGCTGTTTTTT | CASSYSSPGELFF
few | TRBD2 | TRBJ2-3 | TRBV7-2 | TGTGCCAGCAGCTTACCCGGGACTAGCGGGAGGTACACAGATACGCAGTATTTT | CASSLPGTSGRYTDTQYF
many | TRBD1 | TRBJ2-2 | TRBV11-2 | TGTGCCAGCAGCTTAGCGGACAGGGGGCGGACCGGGGAGCTGTTTTTT | CASSLADRGRTGELFF
many | . | TRBJ2-7 | TRBV19 | TGTGCCAGTAGTATGCCGACTGGGGTCGGTGGCTACGAGCAGTACTTC | CASSMPTGVGGYEQYF
many | TRBD1 | TRBJ1-1 | TRBV7-6 | TGTGCCAGCAGCCCCGACGGTTGGGGACAGAGTGAAGCTTTCTTT | CASSPDGWGQSEAFF
few | TRBD2 | TRBJ2-1 | TRBV7-3 | TGTGCCAGCAGCTTAATAGGGGTAGCGGGAGGGCACAATGAGCAGTTCTTC | CASSLIGVAGGHNEQFF
many | TRBD2 | TRBJ2-1 | TRBV30 | TGTGCCTGGAGACGGGAGGGTGGCAATGAGCAGTTCTTC | CAWRREGGNEQFF
. | TRBD1 | TRBJ1-5 | TRBV27 | TGTGCCAGCAGTTTGTGGACAGGCGCAAATCAGCCCCAGCATTTT | CASSLWTGANQPQHF
many | TRBD2 | TRBJ2-3 | TRBV7-9 | TGTGCCAGCCCCCCCCTAGCGGCCCTCAGCACAGATACGCAGTATTTT | CASPPLAALSTDTQYF